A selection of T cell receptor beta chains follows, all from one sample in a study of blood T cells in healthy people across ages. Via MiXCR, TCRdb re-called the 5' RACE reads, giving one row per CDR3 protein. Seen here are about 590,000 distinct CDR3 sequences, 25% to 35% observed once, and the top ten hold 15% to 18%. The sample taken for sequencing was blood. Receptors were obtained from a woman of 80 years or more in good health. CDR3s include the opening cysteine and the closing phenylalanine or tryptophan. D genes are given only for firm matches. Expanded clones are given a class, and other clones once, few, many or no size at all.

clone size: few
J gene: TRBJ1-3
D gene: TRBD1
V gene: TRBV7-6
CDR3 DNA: TGTGCCAGCAGCTTAGTACGGACAGGGACGGGAAACACCATATATTTT
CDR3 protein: CASSLVRTGTGNTIYF

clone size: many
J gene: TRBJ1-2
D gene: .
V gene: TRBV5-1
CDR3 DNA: TGCGCCAGCAGCTTGGAGGCCGGGATTGGCGATGGCTACACCTTC
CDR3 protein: CASSLEAGIGDGYTF

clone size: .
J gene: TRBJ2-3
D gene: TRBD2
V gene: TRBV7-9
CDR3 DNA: TGTGCCAGCAGCCCGGGACTAGCGGGAGTAAGGGATACGCAGTATTTT
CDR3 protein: CASSPGLAGVRDTQYF

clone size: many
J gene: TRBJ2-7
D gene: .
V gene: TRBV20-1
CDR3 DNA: TGCAGTGCGGGTACCTACGAGCAGTACTTC
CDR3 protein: CSAGTYEQYF

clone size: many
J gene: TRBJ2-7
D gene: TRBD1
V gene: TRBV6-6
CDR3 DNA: TGTGCCAGCAGTCCCAGGGGGGACAGGGCGTCCTACGAGCAGTACTTC
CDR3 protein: CASSPRGDRASYEQYF

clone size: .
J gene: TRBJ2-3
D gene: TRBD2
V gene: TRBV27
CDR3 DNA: TGTGCCAGCAGTTTATCCGGGACTAGGAGTACGCAGTATTTT
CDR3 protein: CASSLSGTRSTQYF

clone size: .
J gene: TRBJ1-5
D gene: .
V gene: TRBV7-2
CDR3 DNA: TGTGCCAGCAGCTTAGATATTGGACAGCCCCAGCATTTT
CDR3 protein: CASSLDIGQPQHF

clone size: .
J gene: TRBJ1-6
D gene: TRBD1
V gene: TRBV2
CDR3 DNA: TGTGCCAGCAGTGAGACAGGGATAAATTCACCCCTCCACTTT
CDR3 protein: CASSETGINSPLHF

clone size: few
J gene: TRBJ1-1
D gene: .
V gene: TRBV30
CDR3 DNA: TGTGCCTGGAGTGATTTGAGGTCTGAAGCTTTCTTT
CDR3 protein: CAWSDLRSEAFF

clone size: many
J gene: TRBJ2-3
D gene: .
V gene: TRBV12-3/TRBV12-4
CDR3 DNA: .
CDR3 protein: CASILDSQGTDTQYF

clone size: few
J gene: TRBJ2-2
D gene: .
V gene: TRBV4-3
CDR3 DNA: TGCGCCAGCAGCCAACGGGGGACCGGGGAGCTGTTTTTT
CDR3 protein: CASSQRGTGELFF

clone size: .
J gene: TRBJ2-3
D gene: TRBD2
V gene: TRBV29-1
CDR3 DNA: TGCAGCGCGCCAGCGGAGCGGGGGACCACAGATACGCAGTATTTT
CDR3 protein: CSAPAERGTTDTQYF

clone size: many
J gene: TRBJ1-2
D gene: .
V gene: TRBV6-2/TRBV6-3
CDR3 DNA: TGTGCCACCCAATCGCGATCGGGGATTTATGGCTACACCTTC
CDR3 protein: CATQSRSGIYGYTF

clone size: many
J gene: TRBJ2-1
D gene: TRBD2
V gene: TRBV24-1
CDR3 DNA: TGTGCCACCAGTGACGCCGACAGCGGGATTTACAATGAGCAGTTCTTC
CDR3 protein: CATSDADSGIYNEQFF

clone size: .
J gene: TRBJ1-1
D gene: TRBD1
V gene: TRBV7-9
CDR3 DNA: TGTGCCAGCAGCTCGCGACTAGGACAGGCGTTGAACACTGAAGCTTTCTTT
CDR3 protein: CASSSRLGQALNTEAFF

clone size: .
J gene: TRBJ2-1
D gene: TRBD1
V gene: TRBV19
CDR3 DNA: TGTGCCAGTAGTGCTCCACCGGGACAGAATTACAATGAGCAGTTCTTC
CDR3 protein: CASSAPPGQNYNEQFF

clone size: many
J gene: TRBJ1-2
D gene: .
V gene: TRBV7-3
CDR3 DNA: TGTGCCAGCAGCTCAAGTCAGGGGAATGGCTACACCTTC
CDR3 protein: CASSSSQGNGYTF

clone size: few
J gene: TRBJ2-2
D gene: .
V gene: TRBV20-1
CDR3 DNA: TGCAGTGTTCCGGCAAGGGCGAACACCGGGGAGCTGTTTTTT
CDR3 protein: CSVPARANTGELFF

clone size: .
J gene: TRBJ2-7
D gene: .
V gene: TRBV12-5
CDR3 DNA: TGTGCTAGTGGTTTGGAACGAACCGGGACAAACGAGCAGTACTTC
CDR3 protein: CASGLERTGTNEQYF

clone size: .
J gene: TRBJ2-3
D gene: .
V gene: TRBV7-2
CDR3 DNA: TGTGCCAGCAGCTTAGCTCCCCCAGAGTACTTCTCAGATACGCAGTATTTT
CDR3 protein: CASSLAPPEYFSDTQYF

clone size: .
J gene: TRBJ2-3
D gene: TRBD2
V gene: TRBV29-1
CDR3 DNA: TGCAGCGTCGGCGGGACTAGCGGGAGCACAGATACGCAGTATTTT
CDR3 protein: CSVGGTSGSTDTQYF

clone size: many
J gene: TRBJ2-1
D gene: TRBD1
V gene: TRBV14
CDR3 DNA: TGTGCCAGCAGCCAGAGACCGGGACAGGGCCACAATGAGCAGTTCTTC
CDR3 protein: CASSQRPGQGHNEQFF

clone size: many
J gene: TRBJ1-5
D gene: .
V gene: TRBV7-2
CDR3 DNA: TGTGCCAGCAGCTTCCTCGTACAGGCCGGACAGCCCCAGCATTTT
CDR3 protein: CASSFLVQAGQPQHF

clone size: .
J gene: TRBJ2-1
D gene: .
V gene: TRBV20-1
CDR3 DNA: TGCAGTGCCCAGACCCCTCGTGAGCAGTTCTTC
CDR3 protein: CSAQTPREQFF

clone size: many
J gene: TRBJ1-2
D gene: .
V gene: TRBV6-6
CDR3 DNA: TGTGCCAGCAGTTTGGGAGCGACCTATGGCTACACCTTC
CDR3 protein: CASSLGATYGYTF

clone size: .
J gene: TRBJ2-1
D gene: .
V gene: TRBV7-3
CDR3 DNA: TGTGCCAGCAGCTTGGAGAGGCCTTTGGACAATGGACAGTTCTTC
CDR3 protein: CASSLERPLDNGQFF

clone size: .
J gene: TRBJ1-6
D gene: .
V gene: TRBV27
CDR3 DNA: TGTGCCAGCAGTTTTTCTAATTCACCCCTCCACTTT
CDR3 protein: CASSFSNSPLHF

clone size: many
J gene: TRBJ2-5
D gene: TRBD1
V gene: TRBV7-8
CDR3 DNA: TGTGCCAGCAGCTTTTGGACAGGCGGAGAGGGAGAGACCCAGTACTTC
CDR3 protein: CASSFWTGGEGETQYF

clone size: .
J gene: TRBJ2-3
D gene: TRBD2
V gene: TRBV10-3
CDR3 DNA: TGTGCCATCAGTGAACGGGGGGGCCAAGATACGCAGTATTTT
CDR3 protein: CAISERGGQDTQYF

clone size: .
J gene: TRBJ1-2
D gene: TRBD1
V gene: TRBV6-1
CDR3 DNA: TGTGCCAGCAGTGGCATCGGACAGGGGAGTTTAGGCTACACCTTC
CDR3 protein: CASSGIGQGSLGYTF

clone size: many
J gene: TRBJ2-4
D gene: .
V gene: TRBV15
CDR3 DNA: TGTGCCACCAGCGGCAGGAACCCCCCGAAAGACATTCAGTACTTC
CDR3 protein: CATSGRNPPKDIQYF

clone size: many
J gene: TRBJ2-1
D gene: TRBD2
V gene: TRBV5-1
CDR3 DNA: TGCGCCAGCAGCCGGGGACTAGTGGTAGGTCAGGTGTCCTACAATGAGCAGTTCTTC
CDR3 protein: CASSRGLVVGQVSYNEQFF

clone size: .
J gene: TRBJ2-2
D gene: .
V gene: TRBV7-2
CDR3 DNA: TGTGCCAGCAACCTGGGAGGTTCAAACACCGGGGAGCTGTTTTTT
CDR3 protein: CASNLGGSNTGELFF

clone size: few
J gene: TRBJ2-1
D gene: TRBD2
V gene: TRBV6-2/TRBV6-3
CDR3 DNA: TGTGCCAGCAGTTACGGAGGGTTTGCGGGGGATTGGGGGGAGCAGTTCTTC
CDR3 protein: CASSYGGFAGDWGEQFF

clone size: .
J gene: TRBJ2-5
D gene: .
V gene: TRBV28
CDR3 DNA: TGTGCCAGCAGTTCCGCGGGCCTCGGTGCAGGGGCCCAGTACTTC
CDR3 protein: CASSSAGLGAGAQYF

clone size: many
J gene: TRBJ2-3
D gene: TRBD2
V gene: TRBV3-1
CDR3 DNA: TGTGCCAGCAGCCGCGGGGGGGCCGCATCCACAGATACGCAGTATTTT
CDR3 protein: CASSRGGAASTDTQYF

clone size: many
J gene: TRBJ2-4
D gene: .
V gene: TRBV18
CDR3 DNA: TGTGCCAGCTCACCACTTGGAGGGACCAACAAAAACATTCAGTACTTC
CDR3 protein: CASSPLGGTNKNIQYF

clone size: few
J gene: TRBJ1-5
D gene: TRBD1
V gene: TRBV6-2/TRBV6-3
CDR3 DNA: TGTGCCAGCAGCCTAACGACAGGGAGCCCCCAGCATTTT
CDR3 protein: CASSLTTGSPQHF

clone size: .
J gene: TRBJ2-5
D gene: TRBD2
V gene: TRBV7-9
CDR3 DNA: TGTGCCAGCAGCTTAAGAAGCGGGGGGACGACCCAGTACTTC
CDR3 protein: CASSLRSGGTTQYF

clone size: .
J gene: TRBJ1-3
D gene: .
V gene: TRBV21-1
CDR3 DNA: TGTGCCAGCAGCAACTGTCTCGCGGGACTACTAGGAACCAACACCATATATTTT
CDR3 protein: CASSNCLAGLLGTNTIYF

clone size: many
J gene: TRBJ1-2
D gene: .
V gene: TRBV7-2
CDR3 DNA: TGTGCCAGCAGCGTCGACAGGAACTATGGCTACACCTTC
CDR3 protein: CASSVDRNYGYTF

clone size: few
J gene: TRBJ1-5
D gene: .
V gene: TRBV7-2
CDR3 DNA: TGTGCCAGCAGCTTAGATGAGTTAGGGTACCATAGCAATCAGCCCCAGCATTTT
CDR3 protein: CASSLDELGYHSNQPQHF

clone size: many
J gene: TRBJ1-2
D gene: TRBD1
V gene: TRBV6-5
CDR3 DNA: TGTGCCAGCAGTTGGACAGGGGGTAACTATGGCTACACCTTC
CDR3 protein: CASSWTGGNYGYTF

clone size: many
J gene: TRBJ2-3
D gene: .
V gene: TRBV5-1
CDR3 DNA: TGCGCCAGCAGCTTGGACGGAACTAGCACAGATACGCAGTATTTT
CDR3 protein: CASSLDGTSTDTQYF

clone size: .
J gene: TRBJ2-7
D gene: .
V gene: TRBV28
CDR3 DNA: TGTGCCAGCAGGGGGACCATCTACGAGCAGTACTTC
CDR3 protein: CASRGTIYEQYF

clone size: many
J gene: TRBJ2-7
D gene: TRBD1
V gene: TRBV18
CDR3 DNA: TGTGCCAGCCAACAGGGGGTCTTCTCCTACGAGCAGTACTTC
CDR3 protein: CASQQGVFSYEQYF

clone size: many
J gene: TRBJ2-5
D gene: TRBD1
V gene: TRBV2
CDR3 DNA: TGTGCCAGCGTAACAGGGGGCCGAGAGACCCAGTACTTC
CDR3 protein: CASVTGGRETQYF

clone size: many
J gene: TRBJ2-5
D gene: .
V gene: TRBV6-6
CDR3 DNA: TGTGCCAGCAGTCAGCTACAGGGAAAAGAGACCCAGTACTTC
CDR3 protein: CASSQLQGKETQYF

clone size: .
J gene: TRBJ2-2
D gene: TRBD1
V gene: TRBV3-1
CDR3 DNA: TGTGCCAGCAGCCTCCCTAGGGGGACAGTAAACACCGGGGAGCTGTTTTTT
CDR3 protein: CASSLPRGTVNTGELFF